Listed below are T cell receptor beta chains from one sample, sequenced in a study of blood T cell repertoires in COVID-19. Here immunoSEQ multiplex PCR was the method, and the copy in TCRdb shows in-frame clones only, minus some. Seen here are tens of thousands of clones, around 85% observed once, and the top ten hold approximately 15%. Sequencing was performed on peripheral blood. These receptors came from a man between 65 and 80 years old with active COVID-19. Both conserved end residues are part of each CDR3. A D gene is named only where the DNA matches it firmly. Rows give clone size only sometimes, using once, few, many, or a class for an expanded clone.

size	V	J	D	CDR3	DNA
.	TRBV6-4	TRBJ1-1	.	CASSGTMNTEAFF	TGTGCCAGCAGTGGGACTATGAACACTGAAGCTTTCTTT
once	TRBV19	TRBJ1-5	.	CASSRSRDSNQPQHF	TGTGCCAGTAGTCGCTCCAGGGATAGCAATCAGCCCCAGCATTTT
.	TRBV9	TRBJ2-3	TRBD1	CASSADRGTDTQYF	TGTGCCAGCAGCGCAGACAGGGGGACAGATACGCAGTATTTT
.	TRBV1	TRBJ2-2	.	CTSSLPPHPPWTSGISGELFF	TGCACCAGCAGCCTACCCCCGCACCCACCCTGGACTAGCGGGATCAGCGGGGAGCTGTTTTTT
.	TRBV5-8	TRBJ1-1	.	CASSRGTEAFF	TGTGCCAGCAGCCGGGGCACTGAAGCTTTCTTT
.	TRBV11-2	TRBJ1-6	TRBD1	CASSLPWDRGSPLHF	TGTGCCAGCAGCTTACCGTGGGACAGGGGTTCACCCCTCCACTTT
.	TRBV11-2	TRBJ1-2	.	CASSLGAYDGYTF	TGTGCCAGCAGCTTAGGGGCCTATGATGGCTACACCTTC
.	TRBV28	TRBJ1-1	.	CASTPGSRNTEAFF	TGTGCCAGCACCCCCGGGAGCAGGAACACTGAAGCTTTCTTT
.	TRBV21-1	TRBJ1-5	.	CASSVGNQPQHF	TGTGCCAGCAGCGTCGGGAACCAGCCCCAGCATTTT
once	TRBV5-1	TRBJ2-3	TRBD2	CASTSSGSDTDTQYF	TGCGCCAGCACCTCAAGCGGGAGCGACACAGATACGCAGTATTTT
.	TRBV5-1	TRBJ1-1	TRBD1	CASSPGTGPTNTEAFF	TGCGCCAGCAGCCCAGGGACAGGTCCTACGAACACTGAAGCTTTCTTT
.	TRBV29-1	TRBJ2-1	TRBD2	CSVGGGGNWRSDEQFF	TGCAGCGTTGGGGGGGGAGGAAATTGGCGGAGCGATGAGCAGTTCTTC
.	TRBV5-1	TRBJ2-3	TRBD2	CASSLAGGGADTQYF	TGCGCCAGCAGCTTGGCGGGGGGAGGGGCCGATACGCAGTATTTT
.	TRBV6-1	TRBJ2-7	.	CASSEKGSDEQYF	TGTGCCAGCAGTGAAAAGGGTAGCGACGAGCAGTACTTC
.	TRBV7-2	TRBJ2-7	.	CASSPRRGPYEQYF	TGTGCCAGCAGCCCCCGGAGGGGACCCTACGAGCAGTACTTC
.	TRBV16	TRBJ2-7	TRBD2	CASSQSPGPSSGAYEQYF	TGTGCCAGCAGCCAATCACCCGGCCCCTCTAGCGGCGCCTACGAGCAGTACTTC
.	TRBV27	TRBJ2-7	.	CASSLKGPTYEQYF	TGTGCCAGCAGTTTAAAGGGGCCTACCTACGAGCAGTACTTC
.	TRBV30	TRBJ2-2	.	CAWTSSTGELFF	TGTGCCTGGACTAGCAGCACCGGGGAGCTGTTTTTT
.	TRBV7-8	TRBJ2-2	.	CASSPPLGELFF	TGTGCCAGCAGCCCCCCTTTGGGGGAGCTGTTTTTT
.	TRBV7-2	TRBJ2-1	.	CASSSTGTPKGEQFF	TGTGCCAGCAGCTCAACCGGGACACCTAAGGGGGAGCAGTTCTTC
.	TRBV7-8	TRBJ2-3	.	CASTSGAVDTQYF	TGTGCCAGCACTTCGGGAGCCGTGGATACGCAGTATTTT
.	TRBV10-3	TRBJ2-1	TRBD2	CAISSTSGRGAEQFF	TGTGCCATCAGTTCTACTAGCGGGAGGGGGGCGGAGCAGTTCTTC
.	TRBV30	TRBJ2-1	.	CAWKEDNEQFF	TGTGCCTGGAAAGAGGACAATGAGCAGTTCTTC
.	TRBV3-1/TRBV3-2	TRBJ1-1	TRBD1	CASSHKDRGRTEAFF	TGTGCCAGCAGCCACAAAGACAGGGGGCGGACTGAAGCTTTCTTT
few	TRBV7-8	TRBJ1-1	TRBD1	CASSYRGVSSNTEAFF	TGTGCCAGCAGCTACAGGGGGGTGAGCTCGAACACTGAAGCTTTCTTT
.	TRBV2	TRBJ1-5	.	CASLQGDSNQPQHF	TGTGCCAGTTTACAAGGAGATAGCAATCAGCCCCAGCATTTT
.	TRBV12-3/TRBV12-4	TRBJ1-6	.	CASSPRIYSPLHF	TGTGCCAGCAGTCCCCGTATCTATTCACCCCTCCACTTT
few	TRBV7-9	TRBJ2-7	TRBD2	CASSSRGGKSYEQYF	TGTGCCAGCAGCTCCCGGGGAGGGAAGTCCTACGAGCAGTACTTC
.	TRBV4-2	TRBJ2-2	.	CASSQGTGWGQDTGELFF	TGTGCCAGCAGCCAAGGAACAGGGTGGGGTCAGGACACCGGGGAGCTGTTTTTT